This TCR beta chain came from a study of blood T cells in healthy people across ages. Overall study findings and caveats: Older age went with lower TCR beta diversity per million T cells, in a roughly linear way. Diversity figures derived from one million T cells were judged to underestimate the true value.

V was pared by 7 bases and J by 2 bases, with 15 bases of the junction left unmatched. This CDR3 has 17 residues. Germline V gives CDR1 SGHTA, CDR2 FQGNSA. Details on this clonotype: The target antigen is unknown.

Sample-barcoded 5' priming and a J-beta primer mix drove a second PCR of 7 to 11 cycles. TCRdb used MiXCR to reprocess the 5' RACE reads, holding one entry per CDR3 protein. The table includes 850,000 to 1,000,000 distinct CDR3 sequences, around 54% detected once. This TCR came from a woman aged 60-75 years in good health. Sample: blood. The chain joins TRBV7-2 to TRBJ2-3; TRBD2 matches 7 bases. CDR3 nucleotide sequence: TGTGCCAGCACCCGGGCGGGGGTAGCAGACTTCACAGATACGCAGTATTTT. As protein: CASTRAGVADFTDTQYF.